Each of the 25 T cell receptor beta chains below was sequenced from the same sample in a study of T-cell memory formation after mild COVID-19. TCRdb called the 5' RACE reads again in MiXCR, with one record for every CDR3 protein. The sample lists under 300,000 distinct CDR3 sequences; about 16% were seen once. What was sequenced was PBMCs or a T cell subset sorted from them (not recorded which). The receptor set was obtained from a young man who had mild COVID-19 (a few samples of this study predate the infection). Cell type and time point are not known.

This clonotype was counted only a few times. V is TRBV7-2 and J is TRBJ1-5; TRBD1 agrees at 9 bases. The CDR3 sequence is 15 residues long. Germline trimming cut 5 bases from V and 3 bases from J; bases unmatched to any gene: 5. CDR1 is SGHTA, CDR2 FQGNSA, per germline. CDR3 protein: CASSLQGANNQPQHF. CDR3 bases: TGTGCCAGCAGCCTACAGGGGGCAAACAATCAGCCCCAGCATTTT.

A few counts support this clonotype. The CDR3 bases are TGTGCCAGCAGTTATTCAGTAGGGGGTGGCTCACCCCTCCACTTT. Residues: CASSYSVGGGSPLHF. The chain links TRBV6-2 or TRBV6-3 to TRBJ1-6; TRBD1 is a possible D gene (6 bases). This CDR3 region has 15 residues. The germline CDR1 and CDR2 sequences are MNHEY and SVGEGT. V shed 3 bases and J shed 10 bases, with 16 bases lying between them.

This clonotype was counted a few times. The CDR3 nucleotides are TGTGCCAGCAGAGAGACTAGCGGGGAGACAGATACGCAGTATTTT. Encoded protein: CASRETSGETDTQYF. The rearrangement joins TRBV5-5 to TRBJ2-3; 11 positions match TRBD2. The CDR3 runs to 15 residues. V lost 5 bases and J lost 3; bases outside the gene matches: 5. In germline, CDR1 is SGHKS, CDR2 YYEKEE (reference sequence).

CDR3 DNA: TGTGCCAGCAGCCCGCGAGGGAGATCGGGCGGGGAGACCCAGTACTTC. Its protein is CASSPRGRSGGETQYF. The gene calls are TRBV7-6 and TRBJ2-5, with a weak D call TRBD2 (5 bases). Trimming took off 5 bases at V and 5 bases at J, with 21 bases between the two ends. Germline loops: CDR1 SGHVS, CDR2 FNYEAQ. The length of the CDR3 is 16 residues.

In this sample, this clonotype turned up once. A much bigger clone sits one base away, suggesting this may be a read error. The chain uses TRBV20-1 and TRBJ2-3; a possible D gene is TRBD2 (6 bases). Germline V gene sequence: CDR1 DFQATT, CDR2 SNEGSKA (reference sequence). CDR3 length: 14 amino acids. Deletions cut 3 bases from V and 3 bases from J, with 13 bases between. The CDR3: CSASTGLATDTQYF. The CDR3 DNA follows: TGCAGTGCTAGTACGGGGCTAGCGACAGATACGCAGTATTTT.

In this sample, this clonotype turned up a few times. This chain links TRBV20-1 with TRBJ2-1; no clear D gene. There are 15 residues in the CDR3. V lost 3 bases to trimming and J lost 6 bases, with 18 bases between them. Germline CDR1 is DFQATT and CDR2 is SNEGSKA (reference sequence). DNA for the CDR3: TGCAGTGCTAGGTCCCCCAGCGCCGCCCGCAATGAGCAGTTCTTC. Encoded protein: CSARSPSAARNEQFF.

The CDR3 DNA reads as TGTGCCAGCAGTTACTACGGGTCCATTTCCTACGAGCAGTACGTC. This encodes CASSYYGSISYEQYV. J is TRBJ2-7 and V is TRBV6-2 or TRBV6-3; D uncertain. This CDR3 comprises 15 residues. Trimming stripped 1 base from V and 1 base from J, with 11 bases between. CDR1 MNHEY and CDR2 SVGEGT come from the germline V gene.

The rearrangement links TRBV7-2 to TRBJ2-2; 8 bases are a match to TRBD2. With 5 bases clipped from V and 10 bases from J, the junction kept 12 bases outside the gene matches. CDR1 is SGHTA and CDR2 is FQGNSA in the germline V gene. The CDR3 is 15 amino acids. The CDR3 DNA reads TGTGCCAGCAGCACCTCACGGGGGGGCTTCGTGGAGCTGTTTTTT. The encoded protein is CASSTSRGGFVELFF. The full variable domain, completed using reference TRBV7-2 and TRBJ2-2, is GAGVSQSPSNKVTEKGKDVELRCDPISGHTALYWYRQSLGQGLEFLIYFQGNSAPDKSGLPSDRFSAERTGGSVSTLTIQRTQQEDSAVYLCASSTSRGGFVELFFGEGSRLTVL.

The gene calls are TRBV30 and TRBJ1-1, with D uncertain. CDR1 is GTSNPN and CDR2 is SVGIG in the germline V gene (reference sequence). Between the trimmed V and J ends, which lost 0 bases and 4 bases, there was a span of 6 bases. This CDR3 region has 12 residues. The CDR3 is CAWSVASTEAFF. CDR3 sequence (DNA): TGTGCCTGGAGTGTTGCGAGCACTGAAGCTTTCTTT.

The chain joins TRBV6-5 to TRBJ1-1; perhaps TRBD1 as D (6 bases). CDR1 is MNHEY and CDR2 is SVGAGI in the germline V gene. The CDR3 covers 14 residues. The V end was cut by 3 bases, the J end by 1 base, with 9 bases between. CDR3 protein: CASSYTGRNTEAFF. CDR3 nucleotide sequence: TGTGCCAGCAGTTATACAGGGAGGAACACTGAAGCTTTCTTT.

This clonotype was observed a handful of times. The chain carries TRBV7-9 and TRBJ2-1, with D tentatively TRBD1 (6 bases). This CDR3 spans 15 amino acids. The germline V gene has CDR1 SEHNR and CDR2 FQNEAQ (reference sequence). Between the trimmed V and J ends, which lost 0 bases and 5 bases, there was a span of 11 bases. Here the CDR3 DNA reads TGTGCCAGCAGCTTAGCGGGGGCATTTGACAATGAGCAGTTCTTC. The encoded protein is CASSLAGAFDNEQFF.

The count of this clonotype is one. The chain uses TRBV4-3 and TRBJ2-2; weak D call: TRBD1 (6 bases). Trimming removed 1 base from V and 3 bases from J, with 12 bases in between. The CDR3 is 16 amino acids. The germline V gene has CDR1 LGHNA and CDR2 YSLEER. DNA of the CDR3: TGCGCCAGCAGCCAAGCCCCGGGACAAGACACCGGGGAGCTGTTTTTT. Amino acids: CASSQAPGQDTGELFF.

This clonotype was detected only a few times. The chain is built from TRBV4-2 and TRBJ1-6, with 8 bases aligning to TRBD1. The CDR3 runs to 19 residues. Germline CDR1 is LGHNA and CDR2 is YNFKEQ. The J segment lost 5 bases and the V segment lost 4 bases, leaving 16 bases of the junction unmatched. CDR3 region: CASSRLMEPQGADNSPLHF. CDR3 DNA: TGTGCCAGCAGCCGGCTTATGGAACCCCAGGGGGCGGATAATTCACCCCTCCACTTT.

This clonotype turned up a few times. The CDR3 nucleotides are TGTGCCAGCTCACCGGGGACTGACGCCTTCCACGAGCAGTACGTC. Its translation: CASSPGTDAFHEQYV. The V gene is TRBV18, the J gene TRBJ2-7; tentatively, D is TRBD2 (6 bases). The CDR3 is 15 residues long. V shed 3 bases and J shed 5 bases, with 17 bases lying between them. The germline gives CDR1 KGHSH, CDR2 LQKENI.

This clonotype showed up just a few times. The chain has TRBV12-3 or TRBV12-4 and TRBJ2-7; 7 bases map to TRBD1. The CDR3 loop spans 12 amino acids. J was trimmed by 7 bases and V by 5 bases; bases with no gene match: 5. The CDR3 bases are TGTGCCAGCAGTCGGGACAGCTTAGAGCAGTACGTC. This sequence encodes CASSRDSLEQYV.

In the case of this clonotype: A single base separates this from a much larger clone, so it may be a read error. The V call is TRBV6-2 or TRBV6-3, the J call TRBJ2-1; D is unclear. This CDR3 contains 11 residues. Germline V gene lookup returns CDR1 MNHEY and CDR2 SVGEGT. Trimming removed 7 bases from V and 3 bases from J, with 4 bases in between. CDR3 sequence reads: CASTYYNEQFF. The CDR3, as DNA: TGTGCCAGCACCTACTACAATGAGCAGTTCTTC.

Only a few counts were recorded for this clonotype. The DNA for the CDR3 is TGTGCCAGTCGGACAGAATACGAGCAGTACTTC. This gives the protein CASRTEYEQYF. The V gene is TRBV6-6, the J gene TRBJ2-7; perhaps TRBD1 as D (6 bases). The ends were cut back, 9 bases at V and 4 bases at J, with 10 bases in the middle. CDR1 MNHNY and CDR2 SVGAGI come from the germline V gene (reference sequence). The CDR3 has 11 residues.

The rearrangement uses TRBV2 and TRBJ2-5, with 7 bases aligning to TRBD1. Germline V gene data show CDR1 as SNHLY and CDR2 as FYNNEI. This CDR3 is 14 amino acids long. Unmatched junction bases numbered 3, after V lost 1 base and J lost 4 bases. CDR3 DNA sequence: TGTGCCAGCAGTGAAGTCACAGGGGCAGAGACCCAGTACTTC. It is translated as CASSEVTGAETQYF.

This clonotype was counted between two and nine times. The rearrangement uses TRBV9 and TRBJ2-5; TRBD2 agrees at 10 bases. V gave up 2 bases and J gave up 6 bases; unmatched junction bases: 7. The germline V gene has CDR1 SGDLS and CDR2 YYNGEE. CDR3 length: 15 amino acids. The CDR3 reads CASSVSGGPEKTQYF. The CDR3 nucleotides read TGTGCCAGCAGCGTTAGCGGGGGGCCTGAAAAGACCCAGTACTTC.

This chain connects TRBV18 to TRBJ1-5; D not resolved. This CDR3 is built from 15 residues. Germline-derived CDR1 and CDR2 are KGHSH and LQKENI. V was cut by 2 bases and J by 2 bases, with 10 bases left in between. CDR3 DNA sequence: TGTGCCAGCTCACCAGGTCCCGGGGGCAATCAGCCCCAGCATTTT. This sequence encodes CASSPGPGGNQPQHF.

This clonotype was picked up a small number of times. The chain carries TRBV20-1 and TRBJ2-7, with a tentative D call TRBD1 (6 bases). The germline gives CDR1 DFQATT, CDR2 SNEGSKA (reference sequence). The V and J ends lost 3 bases and 4 bases respectively, with 16 bases between them. The CDR3 length is 14 residues. In nucleotides, the CDR3 is TGCAGTGCTAGTCATGTCGGGCAGGGGTACGAGCAGTACTTC. Translation: CSASHVGQGYEQYF.

The chain links TRBV5-1 to TRBJ1-1; D may be TRBD1 (6 bases). The germline V gene has CDR1 SGHRS and CDR2 YFSETQ. This CDR3 comprises 16 residues. Trimming cost V 4 bases and J 3 bases, with 19 bases left between them. The CDR3 DNA reads TGCGCCAGCAGCCCCTTGAGCGGGGGCGGTTACACTGAAGCTTTCTTT. Protein: CASSPLSGGGYTEAFF.

This clonotype was recorded at least ten times. The chain has TRBV12-3 or TRBV12-4 and TRBJ2-3, with TRBD1 matching 8 bases. The V gene end was trimmed by 5 bases and the J gene end by 5 bases; junction bases not matched to a gene: 12. This CDR3 spans 16 amino acids. The CDR3 nucleotides are TGTGCCAGCAGTCCCCCGCGACAGGGGACTGGAGATACGCAGTATTTT. Translation gives CASSPPRQGTGDTQYF.

J is TRBJ2-5 and V is TRBV5-4; D is perhaps TRBD1 (6 bases). Deletions cut 0 bases from V and 5 bases from J, with 17 bases between. Germline V lookup: CDR1 SGHNT, CDR2 YYREEE (reference sequence). This CDR3 contains 16 residues. For the CDR3, the DNA is TGTGCCAGCAGCTTGGCCGTAGGGGGAGATAGGGAGACCCAGTACTTC. Its protein is CASSLAVGGDRETQYF.

This clonotype has just a few counts. The rearrangement joins TRBV12-3 or TRBV12-4 to TRBJ2-7; no reliable D call. The CDR3 is 12 amino acids. V lost 4 bases, J lost 3 bases, and 7 bases lay in between. The CDR3 sequence is CASSSDRYEQYV. In nucleotides, the CDR3 is TGTGCCAGCAGTTCCGACCGCTACGAGCAGTACGTC.